The 11 T cell receptor beta chains reported below all come from one sample, sequenced in a study of blood T cells in healthy people across ages. Together with a sample-barcoded 5' primer, a J-beta primer mix was included in a second PCR lasting 7 to 11 cycles. One entry per CDR3 protein, called by TCRdb with MiXCR from the 5' RACE reads. Of 650,000 to 1,000,000 distinct CDR3 sequences listed, 35% to 40% are singletons. Material: blood. The receptors derive from a man aged 18 to 30 in good health.

The chain recombines TRBV11-2 with TRBJ2-2, with 8 bases identical to TRBD1. Looked up from germline, CDR1 is SGHAT and CDR2 is FQNNGV. This CDR3 contains 15 residues. J lost 4 bases, V lost 5 bases, and 6 bases had no gene match. For the CDR3, the DNA is TGTGCCAGCAGCCGACAGGGGTCAACCACCGGGGAGCTGTTTTTT. Translated, it gives CASSRQGSTTGELFF.

This clonotype was counted only a few times. Relative to the germline gene, one junction end is altered; a read error may explain this. V and J are TRBV28 and TRBJ2-5; D unclear. The J call may be mistaken, given a closer DNA end match to TRBJ2-7. This CDR3 contains 13 residues. CDR1 and CDR2 from the germline V gene are MDHEN and SYDVKM. The DNA for the CDR3 is TGTGCCGGCAGTTTAGGGCCGTCCTACGAGCAGTACTTC. This encodes CAGSLGPSYEQYF.

This rearrangement joins TRBV27 to TRBJ2-1; D is ambiguous. Germline lookup yields CDR1 MNHEY and CDR2 SMNVEV (reference sequence). The CDR3 totals 13 residues. V gave up 5 bases and J gave up 8 bases, with 13 bases separating them. CDR3 sequence (DNA): TGTGCCAGCAGTCCCGGTGGGAAGGATGAGCAGTTCTTC. Protein sequence: CASSPGGKDEQFF.

In regard to this clonotype: Compared with germline, one end of the junction differs, possibly owing to a read error. The chain employs TRBV5-1 and TRBJ1-5; tentatively, D is TRBD1 (6 bases). The CDR3 covers 15 residues. Germline assignment: CDR1 SGHRS and CDR2 YFSETQ. Written as DNA, the CDR3 is TGCGCCAGCAGCTCGGGGACACCCGGCAATCAGCCCCGGCATTTT. Translation: CASSSGTPGNQPRHF.

The chain is built from TRBV2 and TRBJ2-7, with D maybe TRBD1 (8 bases). The length of the CDR3 is 16 residues. Trimming removed 0 bases at V and 7 bases at J, with 19 bases between. Germline lookup yields CDR1 SNHLY and CDR2 FYNNEI. The CDR3 DNA is TGTGCCAGCAGTGAAGCGCTACAGGGGGGGTACAATGAGCAGTACTTC. This encodes CASSEALQGGYNEQYF.

This chain connects TRBV20-1 to TRBJ1-2; no firm D call. V dropped 1 base and J dropped 7 bases, with 13 bases sitting between them. CDR3 size: 13 residues. CDR1 is DFQATT and CDR2 is SNEGSKA in the germline V gene (reference sequence). DNA for the CDR3: TGCAGTGCTAGAGCAGATCCGATGTCTGGCTACACCTTC. Translated: CSARADPMSGYTF.

The chain combines TRBV15 with TRBJ2-2; D is undetermined. The CDR3 contains 15 residues. Between the trimmed V and J ends, which lost 0 bases and 4 bases, there was a span of 9 bases. Germline assignment: CDR1 LNHNV and CDR2 YYDKDF (reference sequence). CDR3 amino acids: CATSRDRTTTGELFF. CDR3 DNA sequence: TGTGCCACCAGCAGAGATCGGACGACCACCGGGGAGCTGTTTTTT.

The sample holds a few counts of this clonotype. The chain uses TRBV7-2 and TRBJ2-7; 8 positions agree with TRBD1. The J segment lost 4 bases and the V segment lost 5 bases, leaving 7 bases of the junction unmatched. The CDR3 sequence is 14 residues long. CDR1 and CDR2 (germline): SGHTA, FQGNSA. The CDR3 sequence is CASSADRAFYEQYF. CDR3 nucleotides: TGTGCCAGCAGCGCGGACAGGGCTTTTTACGAGCAGTACTTC.

This chain links TRBV12-3 or TRBV12-4 with TRBJ2-5; 9 bases map to TRBD2. The junction had 8 bases not matched to a gene; V was cut back by 4 bases and J by 2 bases. This CDR3 has 16 residues. This CDR3 is CASSSTRLAEQETQYF. CDR3 nucleotides: TGTGCCAGCAGTTCCACAAGACTAGCGGAGCAAGAGACCCAGTACTTC.

This clonotype was counted a few times. The chain combines TRBV7-9 with TRBJ1-2; D gene uncertain. Per germline, CDR1 SEHNR and CDR2 FQNEAQ (reference sequence). V was cut by 3 bases and J by 8 bases, with 7 bases left in between. This CDR3 is built from 11 residues. The CDR3 nucleotides read TGTGCCAGCAGCTTGGAAGGCGGCTACACCTTC. Amino acids: CASSLEGGYTF.

The J gene is TRBJ2-1, the V gene TRBV4-3; the D gene could be TRBD1 or TRBD2 (5 bases each). Germline values: CDR1 LGHNA, CDR2 YSLEER. Between the trimmed V and J ends, which lost 1 base and 2 bases, there was a span of 9 bases. CDR3 length equals 15 residues. The CDR3 sequence: CASSQVGAAYNEQFF. The DNA of the CDR3 is TGCGCCAGCAGCCAAGTCGGGGCAGCCTACAATGAGCAGTTCTTC.